These 6 T cell receptor beta chains were sequenced from one sample in a study of vaccination effects on CD4 cells after COVID-19. No antigen has been identified for these receptors. The data were produced by immunoSEQ multiplex PCR, yet TCRdb's version contains in-frame clones alone and is incomplete. The sample includes 55,000 to 75,000 clones, around 76% seen only once; the top ten take approximately 3%. ViraFEST expansion of antigen-specific CD4+ T cells with viral peptide pools preceded sequencing. Investigators separated out CD4+ T cells once about eleven days of culture had passed. No vaccinee had earlier SARS-CoV-2 infection, and nucleocapsid antibodies were negative. The sequences come from CD4+ T cells from PBMCs cultured with HCoV-NL63 spike peptides, collected before COVID-19 vaccination. These receptors came from a human donor who received a COVID-19 vaccine.

The table lists this clone with a few counts. The chain joins TRBV4-1 to TRBJ1-5, with no clear D. V was clipped by 4 bases and J by 5 bases, with 9 bases between them. Germline-derived CDR1 and CDR2 are MGHRA and YSYEKL. The CDR3 has 13 residues. CDR3 DNA: TGCGCCAGCAGCCGGGTCGGGGATCAGCCCCAGCATTTT. Its protein is CASSRVGDQPQHF.

This clone occurred once. This chain links TRBV23-1 with TRBJ2-7, with TRBD1 matching over 8 bases. TRBV23-1 is annotated as an ORF whose role is uncertain. Trimming took 10 bases from V and 4 from J; bases not matched to a gene: 12. This CDR3 has 14 amino acids. The chain's CDR3 is CATGGQGGLYEQYV. In DNA form, the CDR3 reads TGCGCCACCGGTGGACAGGGAGGTTTGTACGAGCAGTACGTC.

This clone was counted only a few times. The J gene is TRBJ2-5, the V gene TRBV4-1; 8 bases align to TRBD1. V trimming: 0 bases; J trimming: 6 bases; junction bases outside the gene matches: 9. This CDR3 region has 16 residues. CDR1 and CDR2 (germline): MGHRA, YSYEKL. The CDR3 spells CASSQEAAGGQKTQYF. DNA for the CDR3: TGCGCCAGCAGCCAAGAAGCGGCAGGGGGCCAGAAGACCCAGTACTTC.

The chain recombines TRBV28 with TRBJ1-2; D uncertain. The CDR3 totals 9 residues. V dropped 8 bases and J dropped 8 bases, with 6 bases sitting between them. CDR1 is MDHEN and CDR2 is SYDVKM in the germline V gene. The DNA for the CDR3 is TGTGCCAGCGGTAGCGGCTACACCTTC. This gives the protein CASGSGYTF.

The rearrangement joins TRBV10-3 to TRBJ2-5; no clear D gene. Germline V gives CDR1 ENHRY, CDR2 SYGVKD. The CDR3 spans 11 residues. Trimming removed 7 bases from V and 3 bases from J, with 6 bases in between. Here the CDR3 reads CAIKAEETQYF. The CDR3 region has the DNA TGTGCCATCAAAGCAGAAGAGACCCAGTACTTC.

J is TRBJ2-7 and V is TRBV7-8, with 11 bases that match TRBD1. The CDR3 totals 16 residues. Germline CDR1 reads SGHVS; CDR2 reads FQNEAQ. V lost 4 bases and J lost 4; bases outside the gene matches: 9. The CDR3 loop is CASSSQGGDRGYEQYV. DNA for the CDR3: TGTGCCAGCAGCTCACAGGGTGGGGACAGGGGGTACGAGCAGTACGTC.